This record looks at one T cell receptor beta chain sequence and its context. These data belong to a study of blood T cell repertoires in COVID-19. Trimming took 7 bases from V and 8 from J, leaving 17 bases between them. The CDR3 is 13 amino acids. Germline CDR1 reads MDHEN; CDR2 reads SYDVKM. Sequencing was performed with immunoSEQ multiplex PCR; in TCRdb, only in-frame clones are kept and a portion is missing. The sample lists 350,000 to 550,000 clones, approximately 92% occurring once. The sequence was obtained from a man between 25 and 39 years old who had recovered from COVID-19. The sequencing sample was made of PBMCs or T cells enriched from blood (not recorded which). This chain connects TRBV28 to TRBJ1-2; tentatively, D is TRBD1 (5 bases). CDR3 DNA: TGTGCCAGCACCGCAGGGCTTCCATCGGGCTACACCTTC. Protein product: CASTAGLPSGYTF.